The rows below give T cell receptor beta chains drawn from one sample of a study of response to subunit inactivated influenza vaccine. TCRdb reprocessed the RT-PCR reads via MiXCR and lists one record per CDR3 protein. The profile shows around 520,000 distinct CDR3 sequences, roughly 23% of them singletons. This sample comprised CD4+ T cells sorted from PBMCs, obtained roughly 5 days after vaccination. These receptor sequences come from a man in his fifties or sixties who received an inactivated influenza vaccine. CDR3s include the opening cysteine and the closing phenylalanine or tryptophan. D genes are given only for firm matches. Clone sizes are given selectively: once, few, many, or a class where the clone is expanded.

v_call	clone_size	d_call	j_call	cdr3_aa	cdr3_nt
TRBV6-2/TRBV6-3	few	TRBD1	TRBJ2-7	CASTEGQGLTYEQYF	TGTGCCAGCACCGAGGGACAGGGGCTAACCTACGAGCAGTACTTC
TRBV6-2/TRBV6-3	-	TRBD2	TRBJ2-3	CASSPGGAVTDTQYF	TGTGCCAGCAGCCCGGGGGGGGCCGTCACAGATACGCAGTATTTT
TRBV29-1	few	TRBD2	TRBJ2-3	CSVDSGRKIDTQYF	TGCAGCGTCGATAGCGGGAGAAAGATTGATACGCAGTATTTT
TRBV28	many	-	TRBJ2-3	CASSFPRGDTQYF	TGTGCCAGCAGCTTTCCCAGGGGAGATACGCAGTATTTT
TRBV28	few	-	TRBJ2-1	CASSLRFRRGRTYNEQFF	TGTGCCAGCAGTTTAAGGTTCCGGAGGGGAAGGACCTACAATGAGCAGTTCTTC
TRBV4-1	-	-	TRBJ2-5	CASSQRGGVETQYF	TGCGCCAGCAGCCAACGCGGTGGGGTAGAGACCCAGTACTTC
TRBV7-2	-	TRBD2	TRBJ2-7	CASSSTSGEMYEQYF	TGTGCCAGCAGCTCAACTAGCGGGGAAATGTACGAGCAGTACTTC
TRBV7-9	-	-	TRBJ2-3	CASSSGHTQYF	TGTGCCAGCAGCTCAGGGCATACGCAGTATTTT
TRBV12-5	few	-	TRBJ1-2	CASDSRPDYGYTF	TGTGCTAGTGATTCCCGACCAGACTATGGCTACACCTTC
TRBV16	-	-	TRBJ2-5	CASSQSYGRETQYF	TGTGCCAGCAGCCAATCTTACGGTCGGGAGACCCAGTACTTC
TRBV7-9	-	-	TRBJ1-3	CASRLGGGAGNTIYF	TGTGCCAGCAGACTAGGGGGAGGGGCTGGAAACACCATATATTTT
TRBV4-2	few	TRBD2	TRBJ2-3	CASSQDWASGRSADTQYF	TGTGCCAGCAGCCAAGATTGGGCTAGCGGGAGGTCGGCAGATACGCAGTATTTT
TRBV28	few	TRBD2	TRBJ2-5	CASSSPRLAYQETQYF	TGTGCCAGCAGTTCACCTCGACTAGCTTACCAAGAGACCCAGTACTTC
TRBV12-3/TRBV12-4	-	TRBD1	TRBJ2-2	CAGGQGNTGELFF	TGTGCGGGGGGACAGGGGAACACCGGGGAGCTGTTTTTT
TRBV20-1	few	-	TRBJ2-5	CSAFGQQETQYF	TGCAGTGCTTTCGGACAGCAAGAGACCCAGTACTTC
TRBV20-1	-	TRBD2	TRBJ2-3	CSARTSGRHSSTDTQYF	TGCAGTGCTCGGACTAGCGGGAGACATAGTAGTACAGATACGCAGTATTTT
TRBV15	few	-	TRBJ1-5	CATSSDLYSNQPQHF	TGTGCCACCAGCAGCGACCTCTATAGCAATCAGCCCCAGCATTTT
TRBV6-2/TRBV6-3	many	-	TRBJ2-7	CASSYSLRVGGEQYF	TGTGCCAGCAGTTACTCCCTCCGGGTGGGAGGCGAGCAGTACTTC
TRBV10-2	-	-	TRBJ1-1	CASQFGGLNTEAFF	TGCGCCAGCCAGTTCGGGGGCTTGAACACTGAAGCTTTCTTT
TRBV4-2	-	TRBD2	TRBJ2-5	CASSPGRGGGARETQYF	TGTGCCAGCAGCCCAGGACGTGGCGGGGGGGCTCGTGAGACCCAGTACTTC
TRBV7-2	-	TRBD1	TRBJ1-1	CASSSQGAVNTEAFF	TGTGCCAGCAGCTCCCAGGGGGCAGTGAACACTGAAGCTTTCTTT
TRBV11-2	few	TRBD1	TRBJ1-6	CASSWDRGQRSPLHF	TGTGCCAGCTCATGGGACAGGGGGCAGCGTTCACCCCTCCACTTT
TRBV7-6	-	-	TRBJ1-2	CASSLGDNPNYGYTF	TGTGCCAGCAGCTTAGGGGATAATCCTAACTATGGCTACACCTTC
TRBV25-1	-	-	TRBJ2-5	CASSENTAQETQYF	TGTGCCAGCAGTGAGAATACAGCACAAGAGACCCAGTACTTC
TRBV7-2	-	-	TRBJ2-5	CASSPRLVGTQYF	TGTGCCAGCAGCCCACGACTAGTTGGGACCCAGTACTTC
TRBV12-3/TRBV12-4	many	-	TRBJ1-5	CASSLRYSNQPQHF	TGTGCCAGCAGTTTGCGGTATAGCAATCAGCCCCAGCATTTT
TRBV6-1	many	-	TRBJ2-1	CASEPGGSAYNEQFF	TGTGCCAGCGAACCTGGCGGGTCGGCCTACAATGAGCAGTTCTTC
TRBV6-1	once	-	TRBJ2-2	CAGSRQTTGELFF	TGTGCCGGCTCGAGACAGACCACCGGGGAGCTGTTTTTT
TRBV20-1	few	-	TRBJ2-1	CSATTSLQFF	TGCAGTGCTACGACTAGTTTGCAGTTCTTC